This is a list of T cell receptor beta chains from one sample in a study of blood T cell repertoires in COVID-19. Produced via immunoSEQ multiplex PCR; TCRdb's table is partial and in-frame only. The table lists more than 150,000 clones, approximately 80% of them singletons. Input material: peripheral blood. Every receptor here comes from a man aged 70-80 years who had recovered from COVID-19. Each CDR3 is given with its conserved first and last residue. Fields, in order: D gene, clone size, V gene, J gene, CDR3 DNA, CDR3 protein. The D gene is left open where the match is weak. Expanded clones are given a class, and other clones once, few, many or no size at all.

.	.	TRBV4-3	TRBJ2-1	TGCGCCAGCAGCCAAGGACCCACCCGACTAGTCCCTTTTGACAATGAGCAGTTCTTC	CASSQGPTRLVPFDNEQFF
.	.	TRBV5-1	TRBJ2-5	TGCGCCAGCAGCTTGGCAGTAGCACAAGAGACCCAGTACTTC	CASSLAVAQETQYF
.	once	TRBV6-5	TRBJ1-3	TGTGCCAGCAGCCGCGGCGATGGAAACACCATATATTTT	CASSRGDGNTIYF
TRBD2	.	TRBV7-8	TRBJ2-2	TGTGCCAGCAGCTTAGGGACTAGCGGGAGTTCCGGGGAGCTGTTTTTT	CASSLGTSGSSGELFF
.	.	TRBV7-3	TRBJ2-1	TGTGCCAGCAGCCAGGGCCTTCGTGTCGAAACTGAGCAGTTCTTC	CASSQGLRVETEQFF
TRBD1	.	TRBV7-2	TRBJ1-2	TGTGCCAGCAGCTTAGTCGTGACAGGGTGGAAGGACTATGGCTACACCTTC	CASSLVVTGWKDYGYTF
.	.	TRBV12-3/TRBV12-4	TRBJ2-7	TGTGCCAGCACCAATCATGGGAGCTACGAGCAGTACTTC	CASTNHGSYEQYF
TRBD2	.	TRBV28	TRBJ2-7	TGTGCCAGCCGGGGGGGAGGGCAGACAGGTTACGAGCAGTACTTC	CASRGGGQTGYEQYF
.	.	TRBV27	TRBJ2-1	TGTGCCAGCAGTTCCCCCTCCAGAAATGAGCAGTTCTTC	CASSSPSRNEQFF
.	.	TRBV11-2	TRBJ2-5	TGTGCCAGCAGCTTAGAGTGGGCATACGAGACCCAGTACTTC	CASSLEWAYETQYF
.	.	TRBV6-2/TRBV6-3	TRBJ2-7	TGTGCCAGCAGTTACGCGTTATACGAGCAGTACTTC	CASSYALYEQYF